This T cell receptor beta chain was sequenced during a study of chemoradiotherapy in HPV16-positive cancers. Study at large: A couple of HPV16-positive patients' cells yielded candidate HPV-specific clones and common motifs.

Repertoires were generated with immunoSEQ multiplex PCR, while TCRdb's copy carries only in-frame clones and drops some. Of some 31,000 clones listed, about 91% are singletons. Trimming stripped 4 bases from V and 2 bases from J, with 13 bases between. Germline CDR1 is SEHNR and CDR2 is FQNEAQ (reference sequence). The length of the CDR3 is 15 residues. General observations from the study: Better recurrence-free survival went with HPV-responsive T-cell expansion in HPV16-positive patients. The functional HPV-specific definition rests on just a couple of HPV16-positive patients. Candidate HPV-specific clones and E7-related TCR motifs grew in tumor during treatment.

Note on this clone: The antigen is not known.

The V and J genes are TRBV7-9 and TRBJ2-3, with a possible D match to TRBD2 (6 bases). This TCR was sampled from a human donor with HPV-associated anogenital cancer. The sample here was blood, taken from a patient who underwent chemoradiotherapy. The CDR3 loop is CASSSRDSLTDTQYF. The DNA for the CDR3 is TGTGCCAGCAGCTCTCGGGACTCCCTCACAGATACGCAGTATTTT.